This TCR beta chain came from a study of cytomegalovirus exposure and HLA in healthy donors. Regarding the study as a whole: Immune exposure was documented only through CMV serostatus. Several top significant clusters appeared, in a later analysis, to be linked to common viral pathogens. In a later analysis, DRB1 alleles had the most associated TCRs; HLA-C alleles the fewest.

In regard to this clone: Its matching antigen is unknown.

Nominally healthy donors were sampled, though unrecorded immune exposures were likely. 60 Vbeta and 13 Jbeta primers were used in PCR. Produced via immunoSEQ multiplex PCR; TCRdb's table is partial and in-frame only. Of about 200,000 clones in the sample, roughly three quarters are singletons; the top ten hold about 1.6%. This CDR3 region has 13 residues. Germline CDR1 is MNHNY and CDR2 is SVGAGI (reference sequence). V was pared by 3 bases and J by 4 bases, with 9 bases between. This TCR was recovered from a woman between 50 and 59 years old in good health and CMV-seronegative. The specimen sequenced was PBMCs. V and J are TRBV6-6 and TRBJ1-1, with D uncertain. Written as DNA, the CDR3 is TGTGCCAGCAGTTATGGTGGCACCACTGAAGCTTTCTTT. It encodes CASSYGGTTEAFF.